This section outlines one TCR beta chain sequence together with its context. This sample is part of a study of control samples from healthy donors and cancer patients. TCRdb's table, derived via immunoSEQ multiplex PCR, lists solely in-frame clones and lacks some. This sample has around 94,000 clones; approximately 93% occur once, and the top ten carry roughly 1.5%. Sequences were obtained from blood. The sequence derives from a woman younger than 45 in good health.

CDR3 protein: CASRGSGNTIYF. Written as DNA, the CDR3 is TGTGCCAGCAGGGGCTCTGGAAACACCATATATTTT. The chain carries TRBV27 and TRBJ1-3; D call uncertain. CDR3 length: 12 amino acids. In germline, CDR1 is MNHEY, CDR2 SMNVEV (reference sequence). Trimming took off 6 bases at V and 0 bases at J, with 3 bases between the two ends.